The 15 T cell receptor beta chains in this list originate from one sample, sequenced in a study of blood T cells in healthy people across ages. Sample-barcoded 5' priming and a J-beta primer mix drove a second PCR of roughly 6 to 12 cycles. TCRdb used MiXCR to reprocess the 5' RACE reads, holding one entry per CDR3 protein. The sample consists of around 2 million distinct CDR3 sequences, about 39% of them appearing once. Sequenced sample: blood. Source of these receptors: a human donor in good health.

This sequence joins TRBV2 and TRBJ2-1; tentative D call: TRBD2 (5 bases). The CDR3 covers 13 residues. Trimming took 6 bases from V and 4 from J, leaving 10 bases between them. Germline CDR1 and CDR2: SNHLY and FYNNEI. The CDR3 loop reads CASRRALYNEQFF. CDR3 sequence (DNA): TGTGCCAGCAGGAGGGCACTGTACAATGAGCAGTTCTTC.

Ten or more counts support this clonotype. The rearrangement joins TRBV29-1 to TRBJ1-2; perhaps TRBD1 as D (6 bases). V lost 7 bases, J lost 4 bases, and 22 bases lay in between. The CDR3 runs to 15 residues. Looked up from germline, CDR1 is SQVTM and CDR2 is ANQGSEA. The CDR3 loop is CSAQPVSGGGYGYTF. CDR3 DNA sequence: TGCAGCGCCCAGCCGGTTTCCGGGGGCGGCTATGGCTACACCTTC.

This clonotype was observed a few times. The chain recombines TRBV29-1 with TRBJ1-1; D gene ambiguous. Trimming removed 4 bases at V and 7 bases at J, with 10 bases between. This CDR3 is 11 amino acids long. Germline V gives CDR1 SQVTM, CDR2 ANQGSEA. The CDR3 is CSVVVVIEAFF. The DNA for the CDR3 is TGCAGCGTTGTGGTGGTGATTGAAGCTTTCTTT.

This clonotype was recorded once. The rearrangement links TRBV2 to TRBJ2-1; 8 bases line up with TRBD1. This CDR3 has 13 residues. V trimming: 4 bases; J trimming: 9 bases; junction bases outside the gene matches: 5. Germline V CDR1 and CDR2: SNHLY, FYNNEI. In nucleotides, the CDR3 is TGTGCCAGCAGTGGACAGGGGCTCGGTGAGCAGTTCTTC. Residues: CASSGQGLGEQFF.

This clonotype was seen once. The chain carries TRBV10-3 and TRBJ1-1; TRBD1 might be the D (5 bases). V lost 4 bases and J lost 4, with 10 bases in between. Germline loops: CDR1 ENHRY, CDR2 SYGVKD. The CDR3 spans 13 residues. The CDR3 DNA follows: TGTGCCATCAGTGGGCCGGGGGGCACTGAAGCTTTCTTT. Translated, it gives CAISGPGGTEAFF.

CDR3 nucleotide sequence: TGCGCCAGCACCCCCATAGGGACTAGCACAGATACGCAGTATTTT. Residues: CASTPIGTSTDTQYF. The chain joins TRBV5-1 to TRBJ2-3; a weak D match, TRBD2 (6 bases). CDR1 and CDR2 from the germline V gene are SGHRS and YFSETQ. The ends were cut back, 6 bases at V and 0 bases at J, with 14 bases in the middle. The length of the CDR3 is 15 residues.

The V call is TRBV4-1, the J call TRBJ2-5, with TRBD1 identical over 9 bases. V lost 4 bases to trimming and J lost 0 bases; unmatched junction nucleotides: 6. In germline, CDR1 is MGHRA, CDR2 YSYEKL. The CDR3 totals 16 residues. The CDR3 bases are TGCGCCAGCAGCCCGACAGGGGGGGGGTACCAAGAGACCCAGTACTTC. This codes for CASSPTGGGYQETQYF.

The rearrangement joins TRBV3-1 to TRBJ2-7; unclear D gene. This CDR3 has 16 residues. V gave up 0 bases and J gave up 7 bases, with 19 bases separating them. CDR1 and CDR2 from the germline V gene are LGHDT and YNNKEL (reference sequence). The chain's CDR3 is CASSQDPSESYNEQYF. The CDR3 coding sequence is TGTGCCAGCAGCCAAGATCCCAGCGAATCCTACAATGAGCAGTACTTC.

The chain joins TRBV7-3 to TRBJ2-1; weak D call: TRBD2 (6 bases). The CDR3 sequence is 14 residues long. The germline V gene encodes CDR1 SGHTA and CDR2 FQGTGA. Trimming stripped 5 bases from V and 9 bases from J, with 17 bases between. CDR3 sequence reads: CASSPATRGGEQFF. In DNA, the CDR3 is TGTGCCAGCAGCCCCGCTACGAGGGGAGGTGAGCAGTTCTTC.

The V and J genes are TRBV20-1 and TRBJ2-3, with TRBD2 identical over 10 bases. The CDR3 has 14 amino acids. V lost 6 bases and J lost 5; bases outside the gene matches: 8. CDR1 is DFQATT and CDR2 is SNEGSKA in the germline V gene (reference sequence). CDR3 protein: CSAYQRGGLDTQYF. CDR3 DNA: TGCAGTGCCTACCAGCGGGGGGGCTTAGATACGCAGTATTTT.

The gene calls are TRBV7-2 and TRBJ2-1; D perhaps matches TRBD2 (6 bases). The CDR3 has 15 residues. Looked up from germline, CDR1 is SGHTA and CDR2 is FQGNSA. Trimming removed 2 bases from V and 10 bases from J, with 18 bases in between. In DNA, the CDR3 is TGTGCCAGCAGCTTAACGGCCTGGGGGGAAGGAGAGCAGTTCTTC. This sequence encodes CASSLTAWGEGEQFF.

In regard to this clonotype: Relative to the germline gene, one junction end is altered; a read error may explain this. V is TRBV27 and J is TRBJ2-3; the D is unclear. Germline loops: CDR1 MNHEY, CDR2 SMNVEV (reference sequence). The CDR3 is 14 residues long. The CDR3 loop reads CTSSLLGSPDTQYF. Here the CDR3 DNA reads TGTACCAGCAGTTTATTAGGGTCTCCCGATACGCAGTATTTT.

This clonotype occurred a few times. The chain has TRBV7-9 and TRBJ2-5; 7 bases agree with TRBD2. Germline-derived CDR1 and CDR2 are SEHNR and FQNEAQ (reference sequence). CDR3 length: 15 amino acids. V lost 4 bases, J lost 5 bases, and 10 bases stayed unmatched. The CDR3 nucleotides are TGTGCCAGCAGCTCCGCATGGGGGGGAGTGGAGACCCAGTACTTC. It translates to CASSSAWGGVETQYF.

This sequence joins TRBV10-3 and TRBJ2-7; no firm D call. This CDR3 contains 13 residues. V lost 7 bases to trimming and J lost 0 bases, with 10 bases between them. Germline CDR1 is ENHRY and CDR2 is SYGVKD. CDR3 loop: CAIISDSSYEQYF. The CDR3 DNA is TGTGCCATCATCTCCGATAGCTCCTACGAGCAGTACTTC.

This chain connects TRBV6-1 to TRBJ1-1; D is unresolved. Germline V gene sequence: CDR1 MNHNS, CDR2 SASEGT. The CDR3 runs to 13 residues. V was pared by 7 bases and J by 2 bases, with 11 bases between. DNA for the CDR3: TGTGCCAGCAAACAGCTCTTAAACACTGAAGCTTTCTTT. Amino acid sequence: CASKQLLNTEAFF.